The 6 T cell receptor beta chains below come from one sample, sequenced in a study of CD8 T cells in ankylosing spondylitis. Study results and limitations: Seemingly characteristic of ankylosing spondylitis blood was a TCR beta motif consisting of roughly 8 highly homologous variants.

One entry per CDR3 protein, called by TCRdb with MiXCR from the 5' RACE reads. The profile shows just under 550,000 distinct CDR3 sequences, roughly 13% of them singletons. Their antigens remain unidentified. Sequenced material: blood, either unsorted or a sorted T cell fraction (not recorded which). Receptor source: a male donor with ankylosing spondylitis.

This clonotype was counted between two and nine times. The CDR3 here is CASSEYDRAGETQYF. CDR3 coding DNA: TGTGCCAGCAGCGAATATGACAGGGCCGGAGAGACCCAGTACTTC. The chain carries TRBV6-1 and TRBJ2-5; 7 bases map to TRBD1. CDR1 MNHNS and CDR2 SASEGT come from the germline V gene. V was pared by 6 bases and J by 4 bases, with 11 bases of the junction left unmatched. The CDR3 has 15 residues.

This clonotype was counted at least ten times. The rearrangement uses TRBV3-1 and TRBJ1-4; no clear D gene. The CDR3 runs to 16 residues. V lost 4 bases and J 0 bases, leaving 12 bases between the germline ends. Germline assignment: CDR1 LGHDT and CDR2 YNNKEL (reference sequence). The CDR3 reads CASSPSLSATNEKLFF. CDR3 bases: TGTGCCAGCAGCCCATCTCTGAGTGCAACTAATGAAAAACTGTTTTTT. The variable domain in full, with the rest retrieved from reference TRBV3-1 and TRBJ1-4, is DTAVSQTPKYLVTQMGNDKSIKCEQNLGHDTMYWYKQDSKKFLKIMFSYNNKELIINETVPNRFSPKSPDKAHLNLHINSLELGDSAVYFCASSPSLSATNEKLFFGSGTQLSVL.

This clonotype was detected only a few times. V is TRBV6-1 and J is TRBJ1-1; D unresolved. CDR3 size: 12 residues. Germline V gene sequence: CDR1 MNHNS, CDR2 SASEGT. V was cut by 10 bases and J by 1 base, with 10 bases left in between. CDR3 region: CATQWGNTEAFF. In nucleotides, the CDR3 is TGTGCCACCCAATGGGGGAACACTGAAGCTTTCTTT.

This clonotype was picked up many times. In DNA, the CDR3 is TGTGCCAGCAGTGACTCACAGACTAGCGGAACGCAGTATTTT. It encodes CASSDSQTSGTQYF. This chain joins TRBV25-1 and TRBJ2-3; 9 bases are shared with TRBD2. CDR1 is MGHDK, CDR2 SYGVNS, per germline. Trimming removed 3 bases from V and 9 bases from J; junction bases left unmatched: 7. CDR3 size: 14 residues.

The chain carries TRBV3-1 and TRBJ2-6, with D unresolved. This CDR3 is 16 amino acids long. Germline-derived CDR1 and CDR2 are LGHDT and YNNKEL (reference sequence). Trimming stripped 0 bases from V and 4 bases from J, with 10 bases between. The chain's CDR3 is CASSQEYAQGANVLTF. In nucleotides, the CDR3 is TGTGCCAGCAGCCAAGAGTATGCGCAGGGGGCCAACGTCCTGACTTTC.

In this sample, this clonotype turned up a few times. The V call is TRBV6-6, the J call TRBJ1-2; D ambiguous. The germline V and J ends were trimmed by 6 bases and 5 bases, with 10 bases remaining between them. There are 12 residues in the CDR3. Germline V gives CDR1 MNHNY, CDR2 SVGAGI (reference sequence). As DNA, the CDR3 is TGTGCCAGCAGGGGGTTGTGGTATGGCTACACCTTC. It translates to CASRGLWYGYTF.